These 21 T cell receptor beta chains share one sample of origin, sequenced in a study of blood T cell repertoires in COVID-19. Data came from immunoSEQ multiplex PCR; TCRdb stores just in-frame clones and leaves some out. Seen here are some 150,000 clones, approximately 80% observed once, and the top ten hold about 5%. Sequenced sample: peripheral blood. The receptors come from a woman in her fifties or sixties with acute or convalescent COVID-19.

This clone was detected only a few times. The V and J genes are TRBV5-6 and TRBJ1-1; D remains ambiguous. There are 13 residues in the CDR3. The V end lost 4 bases, the J end lost 1 base, and 8 bases lay between the germline ends. The germline gives CDR1 SGHDT, CDR2 YYEEEE. CDR3 loop: CASSLRENTEAFF. DNA of the CDR3: TGTGCCAGCAGCCTGCGGGAGAACACTGAAGCTTTCTTT.

There are a few counts of this clone. This chain uses TRBV11-3 with TRBJ2-3; maybe TRBD1 (7 bases). The V end lost 0 bases, the J end lost 4 bases, and 20 bases lay between the germline ends. The CDR3 contains 18 residues. CDR1 SGHNT and CDR2 YENEEA come from the germline V gene. CDR3 sequence (DNA): TGTGCCAGCAGCTTAGATCAGGGGGGCAGCACCAAACCAGATACGCAGTATTTT. As protein: CASSLDQGGSTKPDTQYF.

This clone was seen once. The V gene is TRBV14, the J gene TRBJ1-1, with D perhaps matching TRBD1 (5 bases). Germline CDR1 and CDR2: SGHDN and FVKESK. CDR3 length: 15 amino acids. V lost 1 base and J 5 bases, leaving 14 bases between the germline ends. The CDR3 DNA reads TGTGCCAGCAGCCAAGTTGCAGGGATTGGGACTGAAGCTTTCTTT. The encoded protein is CASSQVAGIGTEAFF.

V usage is TRBV19 and J usage is TRBJ2-1; no clear D. The CDR3 loop spans 13 amino acids. V was shortened by 2 bases and J by 6 bases, with 8 bases between the two germline ends. CDR1 is LNHDA, CDR2 SQIVND, per germline (reference sequence). The CDR3, as DNA: TGTGCCAGTAGTATAACCGGGTTCAATGAGCAGTTCTTC. Protein: CASSITGFNEQFF.

The genes are TRBV19 and TRBJ1-5; a weak D match, TRBD1 (6 bases). V was trimmed by 10 bases and J by 3 bases, leaving 10 bases between them. Germline V gene lookup returns CDR1 LNHDA and CDR2 SQIVND (reference sequence). CDR3 length: 12 residues. The CDR3 reads CATGTLNQPQHF. The CDR3 nucleotides read TGTGCCACCGGGACACTCAATCAGCCCCAGCATTTT.

This clone occurred a few times. The chain employs TRBV7-2 and TRBJ2-7; 10 nucleotides match TRBD1. Unmatched junction bases numbered 6, after V lost 5 bases and J lost 5 bases. Looked up from germline, CDR1 is SGHTA and CDR2 is FQGNSA. The CDR3 extends over 14 amino acids. Written as DNA, the CDR3 is TGTGCCAGCAGCCCCTGGACAGGGGGGGACGAGCAGTACTTC. It is translated as CASSPWTGGDEQYF.

CDR3 amino acids: CASSQVRGTEAFF. CDR3 DNA: TGTGCCAGCAGCCAAGTTAGGGGCACTGAAGCTTTCTTT. V gene TRBV14 combines with J gene TRBJ1-1; the D gene is possibly TRBD1 (5 bases). Germline V gene data show CDR1 as SGHDN and CDR2 as FVKESK. V was trimmed by 1 base and J by 4 bases, leaving 7 bases between them. The CDR3 sequence is 13 residues long. Complete variable domain (other parts from reference TRBV14 and TRBJ1-1): EAGVTQFPSHSVIEKGQTVTLRCDPISGHDNLYWYRRVMGKEIKFLLHFVKESKQDESGMPNNRFLAERTGGTYSTLKVQPAELEDSGVYFCASSQVRGTEAFFGQGTRLTVV.

The CDR3: CASSLIITGAGNTIYF. DNA of the CDR3: TGTGCCAGCAGCTTAATTATAACAGGCGCTGGAAACACCATATATTTT. This sequence joins TRBV7-2 and TRBJ1-3; perhaps TRBD1 as D (5 bases). From germline, CDR1 is SGHTA and CDR2 FQGNSA. The CDR3 runs to 16 residues. Trimming removed 2 bases at V and 2 bases at J, with 13 bases between.

V gene TRBV20-1 combines with J gene TRBJ1-1; D gene unclear. Trimming left V 3 bases short and J 1 base short, with 3 bases between. The CDR3 length is 11 residues. Germline V lookup: CDR1 DFQATT, CDR2 SNEGSKA (reference sequence). CDR3 nucleotide sequence: TGCAGTGCTAGCAAGAACACTGAAGCTTTCTTT. Translation gives CSASKNTEAFF.

The chain uses TRBV7-2 and TRBJ1-4; TRBD1 aligns across 9 bases. The CDR3 is made up of 14 amino acids. Germline V lookup: CDR1 SGHTA, CDR2 FQGNSA. V lost 3 bases and J lost 6; bases outside the gene matches: 2. CDR3 protein: CASSFRTGDEKLFF. Here the CDR3 DNA reads TGTGCCAGCAGCTTTAGGACAGGGGATGAAAAACTGTTTTTT. Using reference TRBV7-2 and TRBJ1-4 for the parts outside the CDR3, the full variable domain is GAGVSQSPSNKVTEKGKDVELRCDPISGHTALYWYRQSLGQGLEFLIYFQGNSAPDKSGLPSDRFSAERTGGSVSTLTIQRTQQEDSAVYLCASSFRTGDEKLFFGSGTQLSVL.

This clone has only one observation. The chain has TRBV25-1 and TRBJ2-2; 9 nucleotides agree with TRBD2. Per the germline V gene, CDR1 is MGHDK and CDR2 is SYGVNS. The CDR3 is 14 amino acids. Losses at the gene ends were 6 bases for V and 4 bases for J; bases not matched to a gene: 3. The CDR3 loop is CASSEAGGTGELFF. For the CDR3, the DNA is TGTGCCAGCAGCGAAGCGGGGGGCACCGGGGAGCTGTTTTTT.

This clone was counted between two and nine times. The CDR3 region has the DNA TGTGCCAGCAGCTCCTCAGGGGGTGGGTACGAGCAGTACTTC. Its protein product is CASSSSGGGYEQYF. The V and J genes are TRBV5-8 and TRBJ2-7; 7 nucleotides match TRBD1. V shed 3 bases and J 4 bases; nucleotides not matched to a gene: 7. This CDR3 is 14 amino acids long. Per germline, CDR1 SGHTS and CDR2 YDEGEE.

The V call is TRBV5-1, the J call TRBJ1-1; the D gene is possibly TRBD1 (6 bases). With 2 bases removed from V and 7 bases from J, the gap between germline ends came to 12 bases. The length of the CDR3 is 13 residues. Per the germline V gene, CDR1 is SGHRS and CDR2 is YFSETQ. The CDR3 sequence: CASSLGGAYEAFF. CDR3 nucleotides: TGCGCCAGCAGCTTAGGGGGGGCTTATGAAGCTTTCTTT.

On this clone itself: The identical CDR3 is also encoded by other nucleotide sequences in the sample. This rearrangement joins TRBV6-2 or TRBV6-3 to TRBJ1-1; perhaps TRBD1 as D (5 bases). Looked up from germline, CDR1 is MNHEY and CDR2 is SVGEGT. This CDR3 comprises 12 residues. Trimming cost V 6 bases and J 4 bases, with 9 bases left between them. Here the CDR3 DNA reads TGTGCCAGCAGCTGGGGGGGCACTGAAGCTTTCTTT. Its translation is CASSWGGTEAFF.

The chain links TRBV7-2 to TRBJ2-7; 11 bases are shared with TRBD2. The J segment lost 3 bases and the V segment lost 5 bases, leaving 3 bases of the junction unmatched. The CDR3 is 14 residues long. Germline V lookup: CDR1 SGHTA, CDR2 FQGNSA. CDR3 sequence reads: CASSPTSGGYEQYF. The CDR3 DNA is TGTGCCAGCAGCCCCACTAGCGGGGGCTACGAGCAGTACTTC.

The rearrangement links TRBV7-9 to TRBJ1-2; 7 nucleotides align to TRBD1. Trimming cost V 5 bases and J 5 bases; bases outside gene matches: 11. Germline lookup yields CDR1 SEHNR and CDR2 FQNEAQ (reference sequence). This CDR3 region has 15 residues. In DNA, the CDR3 is TGTGCCAGCAGCCCAGGACAGGAGTATGGATATGGCTACACCTTC. It yields the protein CASSPGQEYGYGYTF. The variable domain in full, completed from reference TRBV7-9 and TRBJ1-2, reads DTGVSQNPRHKITKRGQNVTFRCDPISEHNRLYWYRQTLGQGPEFLTYFQNEAQLEKSRLLSDRFSAERPKGSFSTLEIQRTEQGDSAMYLCASSPGQEYGYGYTFGSGTRLTVV.

This rearrangement joins TRBV24-1 to TRBJ2-1, with D perhaps matching TRBD1 (5 bases). CDR3 length: 12 residues. Trimming removed 5 bases at V and 6 bases at J, with 7 bases between. In germline, CDR1 is KGHDR, CDR2 SFDVKD. CDR3 loop: CATSGGRNEQFF. As DNA, the CDR3 is TGTGCCACCAGTGGGGGCCGCAATGAGCAGTTCTTC.

The rearrangement uses TRBV19 and TRBJ1-4; possibly TRBD1 for D (6 bases). The CDR3 is 13 residues long. The germline V gene has CDR1 LNHDA and CDR2 SQIVND (reference sequence). With 5 bases removed from V and 5 bases from J, the gap between germline ends came to 9 bases. CDR3 region: CASSGQGNEKLFF. The DNA of the CDR3 is TGTGCCAGTAGTGGTCAGGGGAATGAAAAACTGTTTTTT.

This chain uses TRBV16 with TRBJ1-5, with D possibly TRBD1 on 6 matching bases. Germline V lookup: CDR1 KGHSY, CDR2 FQNENV. V shed 2 bases and J shed 6 bases, with 14 bases lying between them. The CDR3 is made up of 15 amino acids. CDR3 DNA sequence: TGTGCCAGCAGCCAAGAGTCTGGGACAATTCAGCCCCAGCATTTT. The encoded protein is CASSQESGTIQPQHF.

This rearrangement joins TRBV25-1 to TRBJ1-6; D not resolved. V was clipped by 4 bases and J by 9 bases, with 10 bases between them. The CDR3 loop spans 13 amino acids. Germline V gene data show CDR1 as MGHDK and CDR2 as SYGVNS. CDR3 nucleotides: TGTGCCAGCAGTGTTCAGGACTCTTCACCCCTCCACTTT. Protein: CASSVQDSSPLHF.

This clone was counted a few times. The chain is built from TRBV18 and TRBJ1-2; perhaps TRBD1 as D (5 bases). V gave up 3 bases and J gave up 5 bases, with 16 bases separating them. In germline, CDR1 is KGHSH, CDR2 LQKENI. CDR3 length: 15 amino acids. The CDR3 sequence: CASSPGQTLVYGYTF. CDR3 coding DNA: TGTGCCAGCTCACCGGGGCAGACCCTGGTGTATGGCTACACCTTC. Variable domain in full (rest from reference TRBV18 and TRBJ1-2): NAGVMQNPRHLVRRRGQEARLRCSPMKGHSHVYWYRQLPEEGLKFMVYLQKENIIDESGMPKERFSAEFPKEGPSILRIQQVVRGDSAAYFCASSPGQTLVYGYTFGSGTRLTVV.